Listed below are T cell receptor beta chains from one sample, sequenced in a study of T cell repertoires in cytomegalovirus infection. Using its own MiXCR run on the reads, TCRdb lists one record per CDR3 protein. The sample lists some 390,000 distinct CDR3 sequences, 15% to 20% occurring once. Sequences were obtained from PBMCs. The receptors derive from a human donor in good health (CMV status not recorded). Some clones in this sample may be carry-over from other donors' samples. Each CDR3 is given with its conserved first and last residue. D genes are given only for firm matches. A row's size may be missing; if present it is once, few, many or a size class.

TRBV27,-,-,TRBJ2-5,CASSLGQTPGVQETQYF,TGTGCCAGCAGTTTGGGTCAGACCCCAGGGGTACAAGAGACCCAGTACTTC
TRBV12-3/TRBV12-4,many,-,TRBJ1-1,CAIKRTENTEAFF,TGTGCCATCAAAAGGACAGAGAACACTGAAGCTTTCTTT
TRBV27,-,-,TRBJ1-5,CASSPRLGRRPNQPQHF,TGTGCCAGCAGTCCACGACTGGGACGGAGACCAAATCAGCCCCAGCATTTT
TRBV4-3,-,TRBD2,TRBJ2-1,CASSQDSLAGGSEQFF,TGCGCCAGCAGCCAAGATAGTCTAGCGGGAGGGAGTGAGCAGTTCTTC
TRBV18,-,TRBD1,TRBJ2-5,CASSPGTGLQETQYF,TGTGCCAGCTCACCGGGGACAGGCCTCCAAGAGACCCAGTACTTC
TRBV6-1,few,-,TRBJ1-2,CASSVGVGGDYGYTF,TGTGCCAGCAGTGTCGGCGTTGGGGGGGACTATGGCTACACCTTC
TRBV29-1,few,-,TRBJ1-4,CSVEPGVGGKLFF,TGCAGCGTTGAGCCAGGGGTTGGGGGGAAACTGTTTTTT
TRBV20-1,-,-,TRBJ2-7,CSARDSGPRPYEQYF,TGCAGTGCTAGGGATTCCGGGCCACGGCCCTACGAGCAGTACTTC
TRBV2,-,TRBD2,TRBJ2-3,CASCGLAGGDTQYF,TGTGCCAGCTGCGGACTAGCGGGGGGAGATACGCAGTATTTT
TRBV12-3/TRBV12-4,-,TRBD2,TRBJ2-3,CASSLDGRGVADTQYF,TGTGCCAGCAGTTTGGATGGACGGGGGGTCGCAGATACGCAGTATTTT
TRBV2,-,-,TRBJ1-2,CASSGQNYGYTF,TGTGCCAGCAGTGGTCAGAACTATGGCTACACCTTC
TRBV4-1,-,-,TRBJ1-2,CASSQETGTYGYTF,TGCGCCAGCAGCCAAGAGACCGGGACCTATGGCTACACCTTC
TRBV20-1,-,-,TRBJ2-3,CSGVGMGLTDTQYF,TGCAGTGGTGTCGGGATGGGGCTCACAGATACGCAGTATTTT
TRBV6-5,few,TRBD1,TRBJ1-3,CASRLTGGRYSGNTIYF,TGTGCCAGCAGATTGACAGGGGGCAGGTACTCTGGAAACACCATATATTTT
TRBV6-2/TRBV6-3,many,-,TRBJ1-1,CASRHGQNTEAFF,TGTGCCAGCAGGCATGGACAGAACACTGAAGCTTTCTTT
TRBV6-2/TRBV6-3,few,-,TRBJ2-1,CASSYGQSSYNEQFF,TGTGCCAGCAGTTATGGGCAGAGCTCCTACAATGAGCAGTTCTTC
TRBV5-4,-,TRBD2,TRBJ2-1,CASRAGTSGRGSYNEQFF,TGTGCCAGCAGAGCCGGGACTAGCGGGAGAGGATCCTACAATGAGCAGTTCTTC
TRBV18,-,TRBD1,TRBJ1-1,CASSPLAGGASEAFF,TGTGCCAGCTCACCACTTGCAGGGGGCGCATCTGAAGCTTTCTTT
TRBV20-1,few,-,TRBJ2-1,CSVSLQGAYNEQFF,TGCAGTGTTTCTTTGCAGGGTGCCTACAATGAGCAGTTCTTC
TRBV5-1,many,-,TRBJ1-1,CASSSGQGLLGAEAFF,TGCGCCAGCAGCAGTGGGCAGGGCCTCCTTGGGGCTGAAGCTTTCTTT
TRBV2,few,-,TRBJ1-4,CASSGGRGNEKLFF,TGTGCCAGCAGTGGTGGCAGGGGAAATGAAAAACTGTTTTTT
TRBV12-3/TRBV12-4,many,TRBD1,TRBJ2-7,CASSFPPGGRDEQYF,TGTGCCAGCAGTTTCCCCCCAGGGGGCCGCGACGAGCAGTACTTC
TRBV20-1,few,TRBD2,TRBJ2-3,CSARESGGYTDTQYF,TGCAGTGCTAGAGAGAGCGGGGGTTATACAGATACGCAGTATTTT
TRBV7-2,-,-,TRBJ2-5,CASSSVGFSAETQYF,TGTGCCAGCAGCTCGGTGGGGTTTAGTGCGGAGACCCAGTACTTC
TRBV7-9,many,TRBD1,TRBJ1-2,CASSLSAQGGRSYGYTF,TGTGCCAGCAGCTTATCGGCCCAGGGGGGGCGCAGCTATGGCTACACCTTC
TRBV28,few,TRBD1,TRBJ2-7,CASSYERDRYFSYEQYF,TGTGCCAGCAGTTATGAACGGGACAGGTACTTCTCCTACGAGCAGTACTTC
TRBV11-2,few,-,TRBJ1-1,CASKTANMNTEAFF,TGTGCCAGCAAGACAGCGAATATGAACACTGAAGCTTTCTTT
TRBV7-2,many,TRBD1,TRBJ1-6,CASSSRTGNSPLHF,TGTGCCAGCAGCTCCCGGACAGGAAATTCACCCCTCCACTTT
TRBV4-1,few,-,TRBJ2-5,CASSQVRQETQYF,TGCGCCAGCAGCCAAGTCCGCCAAGAGACCCAGTACTTC
TRBV11-3,many,TRBD2,TRBJ2-1,CASSPPRGRGGGDEQFF,TGTGCCAGCAGCCCTCCCCGAGGGCGGGGGGGCGGGGATGAGCAGTTCTTC
TRBV12-3/TRBV12-4,-,-,TRBJ2-5,CASSLHRGGEETQYF,TGTGCCAGCAGTCTGCATAGGGGGGGGGAAGAGACCCAGTACTTC
TRBV5-1,few,-,TRBJ2-7,CASSFGTPRGEQYF,TGCGCCAGCAGCTTCGGGACTCCTCGGGGCGAGCAGTACTTC
TRBV12-3/TRBV12-4,many,TRBD1,TRBJ2-2,CASSRDRGGDTGELFF,TGTGCCAGCAGCCGAGACAGGGGAGGCGACACCGGGGAGCTGTTTTTT
TRBV7-2,few,-,TRBJ1-3,CASTEARRNTIYF,TGTGCCAGCACCGAGGCCCGGCGAAACACCATATATTTT
TRBV11-1,once,-,TRBJ2-7,CASSLGLPGEQYF,TGTGCCAGCAGCCTAGGGCTTCCGGGTGAGCAGTACTTC
TRBV6-7,few,-,TRBJ1-5,CASSYSVHGQPQHF,TGTGCCAGCAGTTACTCGGTCCATGGGCAGCCCCAGCATTTT
TRBV18,-,TRBD1,TRBJ1-5,CASSPMTGNGEPQHF,TGTGCCAGCTCACCCATGACAGGGAATGGTGAGCCCCAGCATTTT
TRBV6-1,-,-,TRBJ2-7,CASSESWELYEQYF,TGTGCCAGCAGTGAAAGCTGGGAACTCTACGAGCAGTACTTC
TRBV12-3/TRBV12-4,few,-,TRBJ1-4,CAIGTGEKLFF,TGTGCCATCGGGACTGGAGAAAAACTGTTTTTT
TRBV10-3,-,-,TRBJ1-3,CAIGGDGGLSGNTIYF,TGTGCCATCGGTGGGGACGGTGGGCTCTCTGGAAACACCATATATTTT
TRBV7-2,many,-,TRBJ1-5,CASSLLEVQPQHF,TGTGCCAGCAGCTTATTAGAGGTTCAGCCCCAGCATTTT
TRBV18,many,-,TRBJ1-4,CASSPRGEQGEKLFF,TGTGCCAGCTCACCACGAGGGGAGCAGGGTGAAAAACTGTTTTTT
TRBV7-8,many,-,TRBJ2-1,CASSFPGSSYNEQFF,TGTGCCAGCAGCTTCCCCGGGAGCTCCTACAATGAGCAGTTCTTC
TRBV10-3,few,-,TRBJ2-7,CAIMSRESYEQYF,TGTGCCATCATGAGCAGGGAGTCCTACGAGCAGTACTTC
TRBV7-9,few,-,TRBJ2-7,CASSLPGRAPYEQYF,TGTGCCAGCAGCCTACCGGGGCGGGCTCCCTACGAGCAGTACTTC
TRBV18,-,-,TRBJ2-6,CASSRMAGANVLTF,TGTGCCAGCTCCCGGATGGCTGGGGCCAACGTCCTGACTTTC
TRBV7-2,many,TRBD1,TRBJ2-5,CASSLRGRGETQYF,TGTGCCAGCAGCTTAAGGGGGCGCGGAGAGACCCAGTACTTC
TRBV15,medium-sized,TRBD2,TRBJ2-1,CATSRVAGEEQFF,TGTGCCACCAGCAGAGTGGCGGGAGAAGAGCAGTTCTTC
TRBV7-9,many,-,TRBJ2-2,CASSLRRLANTGELFF,TGTGCCAGCAGCTTAAGAAGGCTAGCGAACACCGGGGAGCTGTTTTTT
TRBV28,many,-,TRBJ2-3,CASSFFSTDTQYF,TGTGCCAGCAGTTTTTTTAGCACAGATACGCAGTATTTT
TRBV20-1,-,TRBD2,TRBJ2-7,CSASVREGSYEQYF,TGCAGTGCTTCGGTGCGGGAGGGATCCTACGAGCAGTACTTC
TRBV12-3/TRBV12-4,few,-,TRBJ2-3,CASSLVVLDTQYF,TGTGCCAGCAGTTTAGTGGTACTAGATACGCAGTATTTT
TRBV28,few,-,TRBJ2-3,CASSLGDLRSDTQYF,TGTGCCAGCAGTTTAGGGGATTTGCGTTCTGATACGCAGTATTTT